These T cell receptor beta chains were read from a single sample in a study of identical twins. A single record per CDR3 protein comes from TCRdb applying MiXCR to the 5' RACE reads. The top ten hold around 3% of the sample, which has approximately 500,000 distinct CDR3 sequences, more than 20% seen once. These data were likewise used in another study, on T cells expressing NK-cell markers.

What was sequenced was CD4+ T cells sorted from blood. The receptor set was obtained from a woman younger than 30 in good health. Both conserved end residues are part of each CDR3. The D gene is left open where the match is weak. A row's size may be missing; if present it is once, few, many or a size class.

V gene	D gene	clone size	J gene	CDR3 DNA	CDR3 protein
TRBV29-1	NA	few	TRBJ2-2	TGCAGCGCCGCATTGTCCAACAGAGCCGTCGGTGAGCTGTTTTTT	CSAALSNRAVGELFF
TRBV10-3	TRBD2	NA	TRBJ2-2	TGTGCCATCAGTCTCCGGCTAGCGGGGGCCAACACCGGGGAGCTGTTTTTT	CAISLRLAGANTGELFF
TRBV7-2	NA	few	TRBJ1-4	TGTGCCAGCAGCTTAGTAGGTCTGCCAGAAAAACTGTTTTTT	CASSLVGLPEKLFF
TRBV7-9	NA	few	TRBJ1-1	TGTGCCAGCAGCACTAACTCGGGGAACACTGAAGCTTTCTTT	CASSTNSGNTEAFF
TRBV3-1	NA	few	TRBJ2-1	TGTGCCAGCAGCCAGAACGGAGGGAATGAGCAGTTCTTC	CASSQNGGNEQFF
TRBV20-1	NA	NA	TRBJ2-1	TGCAGTGCTGGAAGCCCTAGCGAATCTAGGAATGAGCAGTTCTTC	CSAGSPSESRNEQFF
TRBV20-1	TRBD2	NA	TRBJ2-3	TGCAGTGCTATTGGACTAGCGGGAGGGGTCGCAGATACGCAGTATTTT	CSAIGLAGGVADTQYF
TRBV30	NA	NA	TRBJ2-1	TGTGCCTGGAGGGGGTTTAGCTCCTACAATGAGCAGTTCTTC	CAWRGFSSYNEQFF
TRBV10-2	NA	NA	TRBJ1-1	TGCGCCAGCAGTGAGCCAACCGTGACAGAGAACACTGAAGCTTTCTTT	CASSEPTVTENTEAFF
TRBV7-2	TRBD2	few	TRBJ2-3	TGTGCCAGCAGCTCACGGGAGGCTATAGATACGCAGTATTTT	CASSSREAIDTQYF
TRBV6-5	NA	many	TRBJ1-4	TGTGCCAGCAGTTATCACCGTCCGGTTGACAAACTGTTTTTT	CASSYHRPVDKLFF
TRBV6-2/TRBV6-3	NA	NA	TRBJ2-7	TGTGCCAGCGGAATTGGCAGGGCATACGAGCAGTACTTC	CASGIGRAYEQYF
TRBV10-1	TRBD2	NA	TRBJ2-1	TGCGCCAGCAAATATAGCGGGATAACCTACAATGAGCAGTTCTTC	CASKYSGITYNEQFF
TRBV5-1	TRBD2	NA	TRBJ2-3	TGCGCCAGCAGCTTGGGGCATGGGCGGGGGAGCACAGATACGCAGTATTTT	CASSLGHGRGSTDTQYF
TRBV20-1	NA	NA	TRBJ2-4	TGCAGTGCTAGAGTAGGACTTATAGCCAAAAACATTCAGTACTTC	CSARVGLIAKNIQYF
TRBV11-2	NA	NA	TRBJ2-5	TGTGCCAGCAACCTAAGACAGCCTTGGGAGACCCAGTACTTC	CASNLRQPWETQYF
TRBV6-1	TRBD1	few	TRBJ2-2	TGTGCCAGCAGATTCAGGGGGCCGGGCGGGGAGCTGTTTTTT	CASRFRGPGGELFF
TRBV12-3/TRBV12-4	TRBD1	few	TRBJ1-3	TGTGCCAGCAGCCCCCAGGGGGCTGGAAACACCATATATTTT	CASSPQGAGNTIYF
TRBV10-3	NA	NA	TRBJ1-1	TGTGCCATCAGGAATGGCGGCAGTTACCGGAACACTGAAGCTTTCTTT	CAIRNGGSYRNTEAFF
TRBV6-2/TRBV6-3	NA	NA	TRBJ2-6	TGTGCCAGCAGTTACGGGGGTACTGGGGCCAACGTCCTGACTTTC	CASSYGGTGANVLTF
TRBV12-3/TRBV12-4	NA	few	TRBJ1-1	TGTGCCAGCAGCCCGAGGGGGGGGGCCAACACTGAAGCTTTCTTT	CASSPRGGANTEAFF
TRBV10-3	NA	NA	TRBJ2-1	TGTGCCATCAGGAAGCTAGCGAGACCCTACAATGAGCAGTTCTTC	CAIRKLARPYNEQFF
TRBV12-5	TRBD1	NA	TRBJ2-3	TGTGCTAGTGGTTTGGGCTCCGGGACAGTTCGGACAGATACGCAGTATTTT	CASGLGSGTVRTDTQYF
TRBV5-1	TRBD1	NA	TRBJ1-1	TGCGCCAGCAGCTTGCGACAGGGTAGGGGCAACACTGAAGCTTTCTTT	CASSLRQGRGNTEAFF
TRBV7-2	NA	few	TRBJ2-3	TGTGCCAGCAGCCAGTACCAGGCAGATACGCAGTATTTT	CASSQYQADTQYF
TRBV20-1	TRBD1	NA	TRBJ2-5	TGCAGTTCGAAAACAGGGGACCAAGAGACCCAGTACTTC	CSSKTGDQETQYF
TRBV5-6	NA	NA	TRBJ2-3	TGTGCCAGCAGCTTGGTTGTTCAGGCAGATACGCAGTATTTT	CASSLVVQADTQYF
TRBV3-1	NA	NA	TRBJ1-1	TGTGCCAGCAGCCAACCGGGGGAAGGGGGTGAGGCTTTCTTT	CASSQPGEGGEAFF
TRBV7-9	NA	NA	TRBJ2-1	TGTGCCAGCAGCCTGGGGGCCAGACTGGGGAATGAGCAGTTCTTC	CASSLGARLGNEQFF
TRBV2	NA	NA	TRBJ2-1	TGTGCCAGCAGTGAAGCTCGGGGGCCAGGCAATGAGCAGTTCTTC	CASSEARGPGNEQFF
TRBV6-1	NA	once	TRBJ2-2	TGTGCCAGCACCCCGAGGGGTTCCGGGGAGCTGTTTTTT	CASTPRGSGELFF
TRBV6-2/TRBV6-3	NA	few	TRBJ1-5	TGTGCCAGCACTAGCTTGCCGAGGAGCAATCAGCCCCAGCATTTT	CASTSLPRSNQPQHF
TRBV13	NA	NA	TRBJ1-2	TGTGCCAGCAGCCGTGGCGAGGGTGGCTACACCTTC	CASSRGEGGYTF
TRBV5-1	TRBD2	NA	TRBJ2-1	TGCGCCAGCAGCTTATACGCCGGGACTAGCGGGAGGGCTAATGAGCAGTTCTTC	CASSLYAGTSGRANEQFF
TRBV20-1	TRBD2	NA	TRBJ2-7	TGCAGTGCTAGGTCCCCGTTTGCGGGAGAGTACGAGCAGTACTTC	CSARSPFAGEYEQYF
TRBV7-2	NA	many	TRBJ2-3	TGTGCCAGCAGCTTATCCTTCCGGGATACGCAGTATTTT	CASSLSFRDTQYF
TRBV4-2	NA	few	TRBJ2-2	TGTGCCAGCAGCCAAGACCCGTACGGGGAGCTGTTTTTT	CASSQDPYGELFF
TRBV6-5	TRBD1	NA	TRBJ2-1	TGTGCCAGCAGTTACTCGACAGGGCAGTACAATGAGCAGTTCTTC	CASSYSTGQYNEQFF
TRBV6-1	NA	few	TRBJ1-2	TGTGCCAGCACCCAGAGGGCAGACACAACCTTCTATGGCTACACCTTC	CASTQRADTTFYGYTF
TRBV6-2/TRBV6-3	NA	NA	TRBJ2-7	TGTGCCAGCAGTTTTCTGATTGTCCCTACCGCCGAGCAGTACTTC	CASSFLIVPTAEQYF
TRBV7-2	NA	NA	TRBJ2-3	TGTGCCAGCAGCCAGGCCGGGCGCACAGATACGCAGTATTTT	CASSQAGRTDTQYF
TRBV20-1	NA	NA	TRBJ2-7	TGCAGTGCTCCTCAGGTCGGGGACTCCTACGAGCAGTACTTC	CSAPQVGDSYEQYF
TRBV12-5	TRBD1	few	TRBJ2-1	TGTGCTAGTGGTCTCGGGACAGGGGACATCTCCTACAATGAGCAGTTCTTC	CASGLGTGDISYNEQFF
TRBV12-3/TRBV12-4	NA	few	TRBJ2-5	TGTGCCAGCAGTTCGCCCCAATCGCGGCCACAAGAGACCCAGTACTTC	CASSSPQSRPQETQYF
TRBV7-2	NA	few	TRBJ1-5	TGTGCCAGCAGCTTTCAGGGGCAGCCCCAGCATTTT	CASSFQGQPQHF
TRBV12-3/TRBV12-4	NA	few	TRBJ1-2	TGTGCCAGCAGTTTAGTCGACTATGGCTACACCTTC	CASSLVDYGYTF
TRBV20-1	NA	NA	TRBJ2-5	TGCAGTGCTAGACACCACCAAGAGACCCAGTACTTC	CSARHHQETQYF
TRBV10-3	TRBD2	NA	TRBJ2-2	TGTGCCATCAGTGCGTCCGGGAGGGGCACCAGCAGCACCGGGGAGCTGTTTTTT	CAISASGRGTSSTGELFF
TRBV10-2	TRBD2	NA	TRBJ2-3	TGCGCCAGCAGTCCGGGACTAGCGGGTAATTTT	CASSPGLAGNF
TRBV6-5	TRBD1	once	TRBJ2-3	TGTGCCAGCAGTCCTCGACAGGGCCACACAGATACGCAGTATTTT	CASSPRQGHTDTQYF
TRBV5-6	NA	NA	TRBJ2-3	TGTGCCAGCAGTTCCCTTGGGGGGCGGACGCGCACAGATACGCAGTATTTT	CASSSLGGRTRTDTQYF
TRBV5-1	TRBD2	NA	TRBJ2-5	TGCGCCAGCAGCCCGCGGCTTAACGGGAGGGGCCAAGAGACCCAGTACTTC	CASSPRLNGRGQETQYF
TRBV5-1	NA	few	TRBJ2-1	TGCGCCAGCAGCCCTAAGGTGATACGCTCCGTTAATGAGCAGTTCTTC	CASSPKVIRSVNEQFF
TRBV7-8	TRBD1	NA	TRBJ2-3	TGTGCCAGCAGCTCAACAGGGGAGACTACGCAGTATTTT	CASSSTGETTQYF
TRBV24-1	NA	NA	TRBJ2-1	TGTGCCACCAGTACATCAGGTTCCGGGTATGAGCAGTTCTTC	CATSTSGSGYEQFF
TRBV5-6	NA	NA	TRBJ1-5	TGTGCCAGCAGCTTGGTCGGAACAGGCAGCAATCAGCCCCAGCATTTT	CASSLVGTGSNQPQHF
TRBV12-3/TRBV12-4	NA	NA	TRBJ1-2	TGTGCCAGCAGTTTTTTCCGGGGCTACACCTTC	CASSFFRGYTF
TRBV5-1	TRBD2	few	TRBJ2-7	TGCGCCAGCAGCTTGTCGTTGGGAAGCGGGACCTACGAGCAGTACTTC	CASSLSLGSGTYEQYF
TRBV7-8	NA	few	TRBJ1-5	TGTGCCAGCAGCTTAGGTCACATTAGCAATCAGCCCCAGCATTTT	CASSLGHISNQPQHF